This T cell receptor beta chain appears in the sequencing data of a study of T-cell reconstitution after alpha-beta-depleted transplantation in children. The CDR3 contains 12 residues. Trimming took 6 bases from V and 5 from J, leaving 13 bases between them. Germline lookup yields CDR1 DFQATT and CDR2 SNEGSKA (reference sequence). The sample holds a few counts of this clonotype. During its preparation, the TCRbeta library received unique molecular identifiers. TCRdb re-derived calls from the PCR reads in MiXCR, one entry per CDR3 protein. In the table there are approximately 400,000 distinct CDR3 sequences, under 13% of which are singletons.

The clonotype originates from a human donor who donated a stem cell graft to a child with acute myeloid leukemia. The sample consisted of PBMCs from the stem cell graft donor, taken from the stem cell graft. This sequence joins TRBV20-1 and TRBJ2-5; D gene uncertain. The CDR3 nucleotides are TGCAGTGCCACTCCGAACGGGGAGACCCAGTACTTC. This codes for CSATPNGETQYF.